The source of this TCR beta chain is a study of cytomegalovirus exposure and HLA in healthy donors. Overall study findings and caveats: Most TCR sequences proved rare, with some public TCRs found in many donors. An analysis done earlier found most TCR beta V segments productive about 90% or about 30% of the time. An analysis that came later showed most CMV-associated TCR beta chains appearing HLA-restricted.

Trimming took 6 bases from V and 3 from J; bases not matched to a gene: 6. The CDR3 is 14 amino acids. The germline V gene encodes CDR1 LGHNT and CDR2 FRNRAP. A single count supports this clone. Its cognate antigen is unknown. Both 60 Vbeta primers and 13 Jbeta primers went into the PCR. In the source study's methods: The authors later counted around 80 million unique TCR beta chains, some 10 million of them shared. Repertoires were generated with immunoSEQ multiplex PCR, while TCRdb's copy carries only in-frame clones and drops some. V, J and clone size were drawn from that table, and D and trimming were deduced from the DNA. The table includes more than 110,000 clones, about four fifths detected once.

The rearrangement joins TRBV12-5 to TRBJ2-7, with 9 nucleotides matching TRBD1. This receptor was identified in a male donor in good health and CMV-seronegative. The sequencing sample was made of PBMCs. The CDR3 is CASGSRQGVYEQYF. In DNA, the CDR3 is TGTGCTAGTGGCTCTAGACAGGGGGTCTACGAGCAGTACTTC.